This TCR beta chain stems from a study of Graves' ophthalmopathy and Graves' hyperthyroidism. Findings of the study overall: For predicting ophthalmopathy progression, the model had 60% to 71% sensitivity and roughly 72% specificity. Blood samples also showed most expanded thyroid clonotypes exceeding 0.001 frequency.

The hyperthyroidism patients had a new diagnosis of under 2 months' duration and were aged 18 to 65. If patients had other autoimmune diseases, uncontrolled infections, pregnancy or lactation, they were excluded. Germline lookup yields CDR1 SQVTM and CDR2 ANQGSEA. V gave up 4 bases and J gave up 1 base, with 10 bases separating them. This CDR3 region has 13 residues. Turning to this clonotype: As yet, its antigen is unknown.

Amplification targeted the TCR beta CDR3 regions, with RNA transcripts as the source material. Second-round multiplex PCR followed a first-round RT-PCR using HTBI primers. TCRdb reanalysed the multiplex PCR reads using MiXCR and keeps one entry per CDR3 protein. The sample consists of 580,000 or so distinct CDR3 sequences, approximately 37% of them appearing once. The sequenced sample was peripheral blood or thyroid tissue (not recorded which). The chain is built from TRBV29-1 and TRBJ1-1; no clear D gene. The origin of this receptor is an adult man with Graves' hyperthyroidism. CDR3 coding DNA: TGCAGCGTTGGAGGTATCTCGAACACTGAAGCTTTCTTT. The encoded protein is CSVGGISNTEAFF.